This is a list of T cell receptor beta chains from one sample in a study of beta chain features in type 1 diabetes. Method: immunoSEQ multiplex PCR; TCRdb's copy keeps in-frame clones and lacks some. The sample has fewer than 45,000 clones, about two thirds seen once; the top ten hold approximately 2%. The sample consisted of Tregs from blood. These TCRs come from a woman aged 25 to 39 in good health. The CDR3 runs from the conserved cysteine through the conserved F or W. The D gene is left open where the match is weak. Size is omitted from some rows. Given values are once, few, many or a class for expanded clones.

V gene: TRBV4-2; D gene: -; clone size: -; J gene: TRBJ2-3; CDR3 protein: CASSQSGGITDTQYF; CDR3 DNA: TGTGCCAGCAGCCAAAGCGGCGGAATCACAGATACGCAGTATTTT
V gene: TRBV7-2; D gene: TRBD2; clone size: -; J gene: TRBJ2-1; CDR3 protein: CASSLTGTSGYNEQFF; CDR3 DNA: TGTGCCAGCAGCTTAACCGGGACTAGCGGATACAATGAGCAGTTCTTC
V gene: TRBV27; D gene: TRBD2; clone size: -; J gene: TRBJ2-1; CDR3 protein: CASSLWSSGPGRVVEQFF; CDR3 DNA: TGTGCCAGCAGTTTATGGTCTAGCGGACCCGGTAGGGTTGTTGAGCAGTTCTTC
V gene: TRBV4-3; D gene: TRBD2; clone size: -; J gene: TRBJ2-5; CDR3 protein: CASSQGLAGVETQYF; CDR3 DNA: TGCGCCAGCAGCCAAGGACTAGCGGGAGTAGAGACCCAGTACTTC
V gene: TRBV6-5; D gene: -; clone size: once; J gene: TRBJ1-1; CDR3 protein: CASSYRVGRTEAFF; CDR3 DNA: TGTGCCAGCAGTTACAGGGTAGGGAGGACTGAAGCTTTCTTT
V gene: TRBV19; D gene: -; clone size: few; J gene: TRBJ2-1; CDR3 protein: CASSFSGSYNEQFF; CDR3 DNA: TGTGCCAGTAGTTTTAGCGGCTCCTACAATGAGCAGTTCTTC
V gene: TRBV4-1; D gene: -; clone size: -; J gene: TRBJ2-2; CDR3 protein: CASSSILGSGSNTGELFF; CDR3 DNA: TGCGCCAGCAGCTCGATCCTGGGAAGCGGCTCGAACACCGGGGAGCTGTTTTTT
V gene: TRBV11-2; D gene: TRBD1; clone size: once; J gene: TRBJ2-7; CDR3 protein: CASSSDRDYEQYF; CDR3 DNA: TGTGCCAGCAGCTCGGACAGGGACTACGAGCAGTACTTC
V gene: TRBV19; D gene: TRBD2; clone size: -; J gene: TRBJ2-5; CDR3 protein: CASSIPGLAVQETQYF; CDR3 DNA: TGTGCCAGTAGTATCCCGGGACTAGCGGTACAAGAGACCCAGTACTTC
V gene: TRBV19; D gene: -; clone size: once; J gene: TRBJ2-6; CDR3 protein: CASSIGWSPGANVLTF; CDR3 DNA: TGTGCCAGTAGTATCGGTTGGAGCCCTGGGGCCAACGTCCTGACTTTC
V gene: TRBV18; D gene: -; clone size: -; J gene: TRBJ2-1; CDR3 protein: CASSASPSYNEQFF; CDR3 DNA: TGTGCCAGCTCAGCATCGCCTAGCTACAATGAGCAGTTCTTC
V gene: TRBV5-1; D gene: -; clone size: -; J gene: TRBJ1-1; CDR3 protein: CASRVGDTEAFF; CDR3 DNA: TGCGCCAGCAGAGTAGGGGACACTGAAGCTTTCTTT
V gene: TRBV7-9; D gene: -; clone size: -; J gene: TRBJ2-7; CDR3 protein: CASSLTGSFSYEQYF; CDR3 DNA: TGTGCCAGCAGCTTAACCGGGAGTTTCTCCTACGAGCAGTACTTC
V gene: TRBV6-1; D gene: -; clone size: once; J gene: TRBJ1-1; CDR3 protein: CASRKQGNTEAFF; CDR3 DNA: TGTGCCAGCAGGAAACAGGGGAACACTGAAGCTTTCTTT
V gene: TRBV7-2; D gene: TRBD2; clone size: -; J gene: TRBJ2-3; CDR3 protein: CASSSSGARTDTQYF; CDR3 DNA: TGTGCCAGCAGCTCTAGCGGGGCTCGCACAGATACGCAGTATTTT
V gene: TRBV19; D gene: TRBD2; clone size: once; J gene: TRBJ2-1; CDR3 protein: CASSRPSGRAYNEQFF; CDR3 DNA: TGTGCCAGTAGTCGGCCTAGCGGGAGGGCGTACAATGAGCAGTTCTTC
V gene: TRBV19; D gene: TRBD1; clone size: -; J gene: TRBJ2-7; CDR3 protein: CASSMAGTGRYEQYF; CDR3 DNA: TGTGCCAGTAGTATGGCCGGGACAGGGCGATACGAGCAGTACTTC
V gene: TRBV30; D gene: -; clone size: -; J gene: TRBJ2-2; CDR3 protein: CAWSVIAGTGELFF; CDR3 DNA: TGTGCCTGGAGTGTAATTGCGGGCACCGGGGAGCTGTTTTTT
V gene: TRBV18; D gene: TRBD1; clone size: -; J gene: TRBJ1-5; CDR3 protein: CASSLRQGDQPQHF; CDR3 DNA: TGTGCCAGCTCACTACGACAGGGTGATCAGCCCCAGCATTTT
V gene: TRBV11-3; D gene: -; clone size: -; J gene: TRBJ2-6; CDR3 protein: CASSFAGSGANVLTF; CDR3 DNA: TGTGCCAGCAGCTTCGCAGGGTCTGGGGCCAACGTCCTGACTTTC